What follows are 25 T cell receptor beta chains derived from one specimen sequenced in a study of blood T cell repertoires in COVID-19. The table came from immunoSEQ multiplex PCR; TCRdb's copy has only in-frame clones and leaves some out. The table has about 75,000 clones, 84% seen once. Sequenced material: peripheral blood. The receptors derive from a woman aged 45-60 years with acute or convalescent COVID-19.

This clone has a handful of counts. The chain is built from TRBV10-2 and TRBJ2-1; 10 nucleotides line up with TRBD2. V lost 4 bases and J lost 7; bases outside the gene matches: 1. This CDR3 is built from 13 residues. Germline V gene data show CDR1 as WSHSY and CDR2 as SAAADI. CDR3 loop: CASSVAGGNEQFF. The CDR3 nucleotides read TGCGCCAGCAGTGTAGCGGGGGGAAATGAGCAGTTCTTC.

The chain uses TRBV5-4 and TRBJ1-3; 9 nucleotides align to TRBD1. The CDR3 is 17 residues long. Trimming removed 4 bases from V and 2 bases from J; junction bases left unmatched: 10. Germline V gene lookup returns CDR1 SGHNT and CDR2 YYREEE (reference sequence). CDR3 loop: CASSLPGQGLAGNTIYF. For the CDR3, the DNA is TGTGCCAGCAGCCTTCCGGGACAGGGACTAGCTGGAAACACCATATATTTT.

The chain employs TRBV24-1 and TRBJ2-3; D possibly corresponds to TRBD1 (6 bases). V lost 3 bases and J lost 3, with 21 bases in between. Germline CDR1 reads KGHDR; CDR2 reads SFDVKD. The CDR3 length is 18 residues. As DNA, the CDR3 is TGTGCCACCAGTGATAGCTTTGGGGGCAGAGGGGGAACAGATACGCAGTATTTT. Translation: CATSDSFGGRGGTDTQYF.

The rearrangement uses TRBV3-1 (or the pseudogene TRBV3-2) and TRBJ1-5, with D maybe TRBD1 (6 bases). The CDR3 runs 16 residues. The germline V gene encodes CDR1 LGHDT and CDR2 YNNKEL (reference sequence). Deletions cut 4 bases from V and 4 bases from J, with 17 bases between. CDR3 residues: CASSPRGGASNQPQHF. The CDR3 coding sequence is TGTGCCAGCAGCCCTAGGGGGGGCGCATCAAATCAGCCCCAGCATTTT.

The V call is TRBV10-3, the J call TRBJ2-1, with 10 nucleotides matching TRBD2. Germline V CDR1 and CDR2: ENHRY, SYGVKD. The V gene end was trimmed by 0 bases and the J gene end by 7 bases; junction bases not matched to a gene: 3. This CDR3 is 15 amino acids long. The CDR3 nucleotides are TGTGCCATCAGTGAGTCGGGACTAGCGTTAAATGAGCAGTTCTTC. Residues: CAISESGLALNEQFF.

The chain carries TRBV19 and TRBJ2-2, with TRBD1 matching over 12 bases. The CDR3 is 16 amino acids. The junction had 5 bases not matched to a gene; V was cut back by 5 bases and J by 4 bases. CDR1 is LNHDA, CDR2 SQIVND, per germline (reference sequence). In nucleotides, the CDR3 is TGTGCCAGTAGTTCGGGACAGGGGGCGCTCACCGGGGAGCTGTTTTTT. As protein: CASSSGQGALTGELFF.

The genes are TRBV18 and TRBJ2-2; maybe TRBD1 (5 bases). Germline lookup yields CDR1 KGHSH and CDR2 LQKENI. The germline V and J ends were trimmed by 3 bases and 0 bases, with 11 bases remaining between them. The CDR3 extends over 16 amino acids. CDR3 amino acids: CASSPYRTSNTGELFF. CDR3 bases: TGTGCCAGCTCACCTTATAGGACATCGAACACCGGGGAGCTGTTTTTT.

This CDR3 is CASSYSVGQGLGEQYF. The DNA for the CDR3 is TGTGCCAGCAGTTACTCCGTGGGACAGGGGTTGGGCGAGCAGTACTTC. The rearrangement uses TRBV6-5 and TRBJ2-7, with TRBD1 matching 10 bases. The CDR3 loop spans 16 amino acids. Germline values: CDR1 MNHEY, CDR2 SVGAGI. Trimming took 0 bases from V and 6 from J; bases not matched to a gene: 8.

The chain uses TRBV12-3 or TRBV12-4 and TRBJ1-5, with D tentatively TRBD1 (5 bases). Trimming removed 5 bases at V and 9 bases at J, with 11 bases between. The length of the CDR3 is 12 residues. CDR3 nucleotide sequence: TGTGCCAGCAGTCCCTTGGGGGGGCCCCAGCATTTT. Its translation: CASSPLGGPQHF.

This clone was counted a single time. The chain couples TRBV24-1 to TRBJ2-1, with 7 bases that match TRBD1. V dropped 7 bases and J dropped 0; count of bases not matched to a gene: 5. The CDR3 runs 15 residues. Germline lookup yields CDR1 KGHDR and CDR2 SFDVKD. The CDR3 nucleotides are TGTGCCACCAGAACAGGGGACAACTCCTACAATGAGCAGTTCTTC. Translation: CATRTGDNSYNEQFF.

This clone appeared a few times. The gene calls are TRBV5-6 and TRBJ2-5; tentatively, D is TRBD1 (5 bases). V lost 0 bases and J 2 bases, leaving 11 bases between the germline ends. Germline CDR1 SGHDT, CDR2 YYEEEE. CDR3 size: 15 residues. CDR3 protein: CASSLGGRAQETQYF. The CDR3 DNA is TGTGCCAGCAGCTTGGGTGGCAGGGCGCAAGAGACCCAGTACTTC.

The chain uses TRBV2 and TRBJ1-1, with a weak D call TRBD1 (5 bases). This CDR3 comprises 14 residues. CDR1 is SNHLY, CDR2 FYNNEI, per germline. V was shortened by 7 bases and J by 2 bases, with 14 bases between the two germline ends. The CDR3 is CASTEQVLNTEAFF. CDR3 nucleotide sequence: TGTGCCAGCACCGAACAGGTCCTCAACACTGAAGCTTTCTTT.

The gene calls are TRBV6-2 or TRBV6-3 and TRBJ2-5; tentatively, D is TRBD1 (6 bases). Trimming took off 0 bases at V and 7 bases at J, with 18 bases between the two ends. Germline values: CDR1 MNHEY, CDR2 SVGEGT. The CDR3 loop spans 16 amino acids. This chain's CDR3 is CASSYSTWDTRGTQYF. CDR3 coding DNA: TGTGCCAGCAGTTACTCGACCTGGGACACCCGGGGGACCCAGTACTTC.

This chain connects TRBV19 to TRBJ2-2; weak D call: TRBD1 (5 bases). The CDR3 runs 16 residues. Germline CDR1 and CDR2: LNHDA and SQIVND (reference sequence). V was clipped by 7 bases and J by 1 base, with 16 bases between them. The CDR3 reads CASTSWAGQNTGELFF. CDR3 bases: TGTGCCAGTACCTCCTGGGCAGGACAGAACACCGGGGAGCTGTTTTTT.

Turning to this clone: The sample holds other DNA sequences that translate to the same CDR3. The chain has TRBV7-9 and TRBJ2-7, with a tentative D call TRBD2 (5 bases). The CDR3 contains 12 residues. Germline CDR1 reads SEHNR; CDR2 reads FQNEAQ (reference sequence). V was pared by 5 bases and J by 3 bases, with 8 bases between. CDR3 DNA sequence: TGTGCCAGCAGCGGGAGTGGCTACGAGCAGTACTTC. It yields the protein CASSGSGYEQYF.

The chain couples TRBV24-1 to TRBJ2-1; D might be TRBD1 (6 bases). The CDR3 runs to 11 residues. CDR1 KGHDR and CDR2 SFDVKD come from the germline V gene. V gave up 9 bases and J gave up 7 bases, with 9 bases separating them. The CDR3 spells CATQGWNEQFF. Here the CDR3 DNA reads TGTGCCACCCAGGGGTGGAATGAGCAGTTCTTC.

The chain has TRBV19 and TRBJ1-5, with D possibly being TRBD1 (5 bases). There are 14 residues in the CDR3. Trimming removed 3 bases at V and 2 bases at J, with 8 bases between. Germline V gene lookup returns CDR1 LNHDA and CDR2 SQIVND (reference sequence). The CDR3 DNA sequence: TGTGCCAGTAGTATCTGGGGGGGCAATCAGCCCCAGCATTTT. Amino acid sequence: CASSIWGGNQPQHF.

The rearrangement uses TRBV4-1 and TRBJ1-2; possible D gene TRBD1, 6 bases. Trimming took off 9 bases at V and 5 bases at J, with 16 bases between the two ends. CDR1 is MGHRA and CDR2 is YSYEKL in the germline V gene. The CDR3 spans 13 residues. The CDR3 DNA sequence: TGCGCCAGTTCACAGGGAGTTTTGTATGGCTACACCTTC. Residues: CASSQGVLYGYTF.

In its sample, this clone was seen a few times. The CDR3 loop reads CASSIDRERAEAFF. The CDR3 coding sequence is TGTGCCAGTAGTATTGACAGGGAGAGGGCTGAAGCTTTCTTT. V and J are TRBV19 and TRBJ1-1; 7 bases align to TRBD1. With V trimmed by 3 bases and J by 6 bases, 7 bases remained unmatched. The CDR3 runs 14 residues. CDR1 LNHDA and CDR2 SQIVND come from the germline V gene (reference sequence).

V usage is TRBV3-1 (or the pseudogene TRBV3-2) and J usage is TRBJ1-1, with D possibly being TRBD1 (6 bases). Trimming pared 0 bases from V and 14 bases from J, leaving 13 bases between. CDR1 and CDR2 from the germline V gene are LGHDT and YNNKEL (reference sequence). CDR3 length: 12 amino acids. This CDR3 reads CASSQDPGQTFF. The CDR3 nucleotides are TGTGCCAGCAGCCAAGATCCCGGACAGACCTTCTTT.

The rearrangement uses TRBV29-1 and TRBJ2-1, with D perhaps TRBD2 (6 bases). This CDR3 has 10 residues. With 3 bases removed from V and 15 bases from J, the gap between germline ends came to 12 bases. Germline V gene sequence: CDR1 SQVTM, CDR2 ANQGSEA. CDR3 coding DNA: TGCAGCGTTGAGTCGGGAGATCGGTTCTTC. Amino acids: CSVESGDRFF.

The V gene is TRBV12-3 or TRBV12-4, the J gene TRBJ2-3; D unresolved. The CDR3 extends over 12 amino acids. The V end lost 5 bases, the J end lost 2 bases, and 5 bases lay between the germline ends. CDR3 region: CASSPYTDTQYF. CDR3 DNA: TGTGCCAGCAGTCCTTACACAGATACGCAGTATTTT.

This clone has a single count. The rearrangement links TRBV28 to TRBJ2-1, with 9 bases that match TRBD2. Germline V lookup: CDR1 MDHEN, CDR2 SYDVKM. V shed 9 bases and J 8 bases; nucleotides not matched to a gene: 29. The CDR3 length is 20 residues. CDR3 protein: CARRFCPVSPILAGWDEQFF. The CDR3 DNA reads TGTGCCAGACGCTTTTGCCCCGTCTCCCCTATCCTAGCGGGATGGGATGAGCAGTTCTTC.

This clone showed up just once. DNA of the CDR3: TGTGCCAGCAGCTTAGATATGCTAGAAACGCAGTATTTT. Its translation is CASSLDMLETQYF. The V call is TRBV7-2, the J call TRBJ2-3; D gene ambiguous. This CDR3 has 13 residues. The germline gives CDR1 SGHTA, CDR2 FQGNSA. V was cut by 1 base and J by 9 bases, with 11 bases left in between.

V gene TRBV18 combines with J gene TRBJ2-3, with D tentatively TRBD2 (6 bases). Germline CDR1 reads KGHSH; CDR2 reads LQKENI. This CDR3 is built from 14 residues. The ends were cut back, 3 bases at V and 0 bases at J, with 7 bases in the middle. The CDR3 nucleotides are TGTGCCAGCTCACCGGGACTCAGCACAGATACGCAGTATTTT. Its translation: CASSPGLSTDTQYF.